The 14 T cell receptor beta chains listed next were all sequenced from one sample in a study of T-cell reconstitution after alpha-beta-depleted transplantation in children. It was with unique molecular identifiers that the TCRbeta library was prepared. TCRdb reprocessed the PCR reads with MiXCR, giving one entry per CDR3 protein. The sample shows about 48,000 distinct CDR3 sequences, over 4.5% of them seen only once. The sequencing used PBMCs, mostly from graft donor cells, collected 60 days after TCRalphabeta/CD19-depleted stem cell transplant. All receptors derive from a female patient aged 2-9 years who had a stem cell transplant for aplastic anemia, so the T cells may come from the graft donor.

In this sample, this clonotype turned up many times. The V call is TRBV18, the J call TRBJ2-5, with D tentatively TRBD1 (6 bases). The CDR3 length is 13 residues. V was clipped by 6 bases and J by 5 bases, with 13 bases between them. The germline CDR1 and CDR2 sequences are KGHSH and LQKENI. The CDR3 region is CASSPQGGETQYF. As DNA, the CDR3 is TGTGCCAGCTCTCCCCAAGGGGGTGAGACCCAGTACTTC.

This clonotype was seen a handful of times. V usage is TRBV20-1 and J usage is TRBJ1-5; a possible D gene is TRBD1 (6 bases). The CDR3 totals 14 residues. Per the germline V gene, CDR1 is DFQATT and CDR2 is SNEGSKA (reference sequence). V lost 1 base and J lost 1, with 8 bases in between. The chain's CDR3 is CSARVQGSNQPQHF. The CDR3 nucleotides read TGCAGTGCTAGAGTACAGGGCAGCAATCAGCCCCAGCATTTT.

The CDR3 DNA reads as TGTGCCAGCAGCTTATCGGGCAATCAGCCCCAGCATTTT. This translates into CASSLSGNQPQHF. The J gene is TRBJ1-5, the V gene TRBV11-2; the D is unclear. The CDR3 extends over 13 amino acids. CDR1 and CDR2 (germline): SGHAT, FQNNGV. V lost 2 bases, J lost 2 bases, and 4 bases lay in between. Full variable domain (outside the CDR3, taken from reference TRBV11-2 and TRBJ1-5): EAGVAQSPRYKIIEKRQSVAFWCNPISGHATLYWYQQILGQGPKLLIQFQNNGVVDDSQLPKDRFSAERLKGVDSTLKIQPAKLEDSAVYLCASSLSGNQPQHFGDGTRLSIL.

At least ten counts were recorded for this clonotype. The genes are TRBV6-2 or TRBV6-3 and TRBJ1-2; unclear D gene. Germline CDR1 MNHEY, CDR2 SVGEGT. V was shortened by 9 bases and J by 6 bases, with 8 bases between the two germline ends. The CDR3 totals 10 residues. The CDR3 reads CARPDDGYTF. The CDR3 DNA sequence: TGTGCCAGACCCGATGATGGCTACACCTTC.

At least ten counts were recorded for this clonotype. This chain connects TRBV6-5 to TRBJ1-1; D is undetermined. Germline V gene sequence: CDR1 MNHEY, CDR2 SVGAGI. The V end was cut by 2 bases, the J end by 4 bases, with 11 bases between. This CDR3 is built from 14 residues. As DNA, the CDR3 is TGTGCCAGCAGTTACCTGCAGGATAGCACTGAAGCTTTCTTT. This sequence encodes CASSYLQDSTEAFF.

This clonotype was recorded at least ten times. The chain joins TRBV12-3 or TRBV12-4 to TRBJ2-5, with D perhaps matching TRBD2 (5 bases). The CDR3 totals 13 residues. Trimming stripped 6 bases from V and 9 bases from J, with 17 bases between. This CDR3 is CASSPGLAGSQYF. Written as DNA, the CDR3 is TGTGCCAGCAGCCCGGGTCTAGCCGGGTCCCAGTACTTC.

This clonotype was picked up many times. The rearrangement joins TRBV15 to TRBJ1-5; D not certain. The germline V and J ends were trimmed by 1 base and 4 bases, with 14 bases remaining between them. Per the germline V gene, CDR1 is LNHNV and CDR2 is YYDKDF (reference sequence). The CDR3 is 16 residues long. As DNA, the CDR3 is TGTGCCACCAGCAGAGGAAGGATGAACCTAAATCAGCCCCAGCATTTT. Residues: CATSRGRMNLNQPQHF. The full variable domain, with the rest looked up from reference TRBV15 and TRBJ1-5, is DAMVIQNPRYQVTQFGKPVTLSCSQTLNHNVMYWYQQKSSQAPKLLFHYYDKDFNNEADTPDNFQSRRPNTSFCFLDIRSPGLGDTAMYLCATSRGRMNLNQPQHFGDGTRLSIL.

This clonotype appeared many times. The chain carries TRBV12-3 or TRBV12-4 and TRBJ1-6; D not resolved. The CDR3 loop spans 14 amino acids. V was shortened by 8 bases and J by 5 bases, with 13 bases between the two germline ends. The CDR3 is CASRTSTDNSPLHF. The DNA for the CDR3 is TGTGCCAGCCGAACCTCAACGGATAATTCACCCCTCCACTTT.

This clonotype was picked up many times. V and J are TRBV20-1 and TRBJ1-1; D remains unclear. CDR3 length: 11 residues. Germline CDR1 is DFQATT and CDR2 is SNEGSKA (reference sequence). The CDR3 DNA reads as TGCAGCGTCAAAGGGAACACTGAAGCTTTCTTT. This codes for CSVKGNTEAFF.

This clonotype appeared many times. The gene calls are TRBV7-3 and TRBJ2-1; 11 bases are a match to TRBD2. Germline CDR1 and CDR2: SGHTA and FQGTGA. The trim removed 5 bases at V and 8 bases at J, leaving 8 bases unmatched. The CDR3 contains 15 residues. CDR3: CASSPRLAGMDEQFF. The CDR3 DNA reads TGTGCCAGCAGCCCCCGACTAGCGGGGATGGATGAGCAGTTCTTC.

This clonotype was observed many times. Here the CDR3 DNA reads TGCAGTGCTAGCGGGAGGGCCCCCAATGAGCAGTTCTTC. This sequence encodes CSASGRAPNEQFF. V gene TRBV20-1 combines with J gene TRBJ2-1; 8 bases line up with TRBD2. V was clipped by 3 bases and J by 6 bases; unmatched bases: 4. The CDR3 totals 13 residues. Germline assignment: CDR1 DFQATT and CDR2 SNEGSKA (reference sequence).

This clonotype came up many times. The chain is built from TRBV7-9 and TRBJ1-1, with D perhaps matching TRBD1 (5 bases). V shed 6 bases and J shed 2 bases, with 16 bases lying between them. This CDR3 has 15 residues. CDR1 is SEHNR and CDR2 is FQNEAQ in the germline V gene (reference sequence). DNA of the CDR3: TGTGCCAGCAGTTCAACTCCGGGACTTAACACTGAAGCTTTCTTT. Encoded protein: CASSSTPGLNTEAFF.

The sample holds many counts of this clonotype. V gene TRBV5-1 combines with J gene TRBJ2-3; 7 nucleotides agree with TRBD2. This CDR3 is 16 amino acids long. Per germline, CDR1 SGHRS and CDR2 YFSETQ. With 3 bases clipped from V and 1 base from J, the junction kept 8 bases outside the gene matches. The CDR3 here is CASSSGGVGGTDTQYF. Here the CDR3 DNA reads TGCGCCAGCAGCTCGGGGGGAGTTGGGGGCACAGATACGCAGTATTTT.

This clonotype rates as large. The chain joins TRBV28 to TRBJ2-7, with D possibly being TRBD2 (7 bases). Germline V gives CDR1 MDHEN, CDR2 SYDVKM. Trimming left V 7 bases short and J 4 bases short, with 17 bases between. The CDR3 is 14 residues long. Here the CDR3 reads CASKREDSAYEQYF. CDR3 coding DNA: TGTGCCAGCAAACGGGAGGACAGCGCATACGAGCAGTACTTC.